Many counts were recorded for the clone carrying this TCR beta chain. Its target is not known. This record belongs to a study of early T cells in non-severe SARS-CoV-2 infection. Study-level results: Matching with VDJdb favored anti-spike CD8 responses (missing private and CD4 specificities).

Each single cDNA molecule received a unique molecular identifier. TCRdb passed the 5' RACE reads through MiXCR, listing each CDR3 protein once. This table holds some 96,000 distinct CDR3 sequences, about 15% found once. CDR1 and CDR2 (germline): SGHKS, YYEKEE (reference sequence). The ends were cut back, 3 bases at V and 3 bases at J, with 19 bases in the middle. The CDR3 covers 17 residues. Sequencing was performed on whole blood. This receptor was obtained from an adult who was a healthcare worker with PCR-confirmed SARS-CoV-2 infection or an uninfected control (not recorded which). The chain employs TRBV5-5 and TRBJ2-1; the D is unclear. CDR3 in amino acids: CASSSSRLQLLYNEQFF. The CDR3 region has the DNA TGTGCCAGCAGCTCGAGTCGACTCCAACTCCTCTACAATGAGCAGTTCTTC.